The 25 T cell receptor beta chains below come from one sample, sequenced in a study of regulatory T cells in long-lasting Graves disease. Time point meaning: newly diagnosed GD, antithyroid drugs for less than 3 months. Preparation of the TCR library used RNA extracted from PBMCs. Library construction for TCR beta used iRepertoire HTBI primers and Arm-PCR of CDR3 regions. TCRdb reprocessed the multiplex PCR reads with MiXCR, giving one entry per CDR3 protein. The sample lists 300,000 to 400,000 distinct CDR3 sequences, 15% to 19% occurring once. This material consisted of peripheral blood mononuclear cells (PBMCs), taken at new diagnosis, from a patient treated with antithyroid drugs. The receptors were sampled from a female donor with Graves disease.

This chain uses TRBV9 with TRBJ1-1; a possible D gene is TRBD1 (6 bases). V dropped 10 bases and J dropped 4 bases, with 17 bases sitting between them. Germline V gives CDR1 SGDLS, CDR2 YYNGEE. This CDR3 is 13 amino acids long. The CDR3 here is CASIGGGSTEAFF. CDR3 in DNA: TGTGCCTCAATAGGGGGGGGAAGCACTGAAGCTTTCTTT.

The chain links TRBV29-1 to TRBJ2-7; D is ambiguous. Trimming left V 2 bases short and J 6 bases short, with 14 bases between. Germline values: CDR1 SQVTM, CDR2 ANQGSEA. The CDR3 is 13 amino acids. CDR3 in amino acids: CSVESPAWGEQYF. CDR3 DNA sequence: TGCAGCGTTGAATCTCCCGCCTGGGGCGAGCAGTACTTC.

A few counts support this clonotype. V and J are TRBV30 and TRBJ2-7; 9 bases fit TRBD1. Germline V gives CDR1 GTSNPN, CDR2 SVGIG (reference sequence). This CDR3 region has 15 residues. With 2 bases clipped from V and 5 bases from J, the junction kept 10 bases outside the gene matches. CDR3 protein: CAWSPTPDRGNEQYF. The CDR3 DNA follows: TGTGCCTGGAGTCCTACCCCTGACAGGGGGAACGAGCAGTACTTC.

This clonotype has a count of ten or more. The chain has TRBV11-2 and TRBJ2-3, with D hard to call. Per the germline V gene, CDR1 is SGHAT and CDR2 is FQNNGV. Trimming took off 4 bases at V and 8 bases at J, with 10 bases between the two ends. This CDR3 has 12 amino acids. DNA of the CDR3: TGTGCCAGCAGCTCCCGCGTGGGTACGCAGTATTTT. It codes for CASSSRVGTQYF.

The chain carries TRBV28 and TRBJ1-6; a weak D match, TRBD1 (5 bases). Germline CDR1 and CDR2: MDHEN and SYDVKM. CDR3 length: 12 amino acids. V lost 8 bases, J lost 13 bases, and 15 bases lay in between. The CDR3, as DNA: TGTGCCAGCGTCCCCCCCCGGGGGCCCCTCCACTTT. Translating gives CASVPPRGPLHF.

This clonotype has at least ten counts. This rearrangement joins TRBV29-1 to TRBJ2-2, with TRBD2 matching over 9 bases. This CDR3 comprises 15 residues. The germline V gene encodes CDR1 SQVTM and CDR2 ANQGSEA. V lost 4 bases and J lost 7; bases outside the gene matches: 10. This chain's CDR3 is CSVVVLGLARGELFF. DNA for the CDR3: TGCAGCGTTGTTGTATTGGGACTAGCTCGCGGGGAGCTGTTTTTT.

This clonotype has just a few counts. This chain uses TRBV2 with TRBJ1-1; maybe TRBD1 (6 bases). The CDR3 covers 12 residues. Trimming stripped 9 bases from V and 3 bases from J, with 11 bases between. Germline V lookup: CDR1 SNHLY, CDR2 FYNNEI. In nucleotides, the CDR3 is TGTGCCAGTACCGGACAGCACACTGAAGCTTTCTTT. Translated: CASTGQHTEAFF.

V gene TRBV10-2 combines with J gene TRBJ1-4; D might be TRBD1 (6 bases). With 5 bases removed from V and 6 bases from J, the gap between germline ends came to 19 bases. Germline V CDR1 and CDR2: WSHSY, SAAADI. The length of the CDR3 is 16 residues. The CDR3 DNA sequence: TGCGCCAGCAGTCACCCTGCAGGGGAGGGTGATGAAAAACTGTTTTTT. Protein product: CASSHPAGEGDEKLFF.

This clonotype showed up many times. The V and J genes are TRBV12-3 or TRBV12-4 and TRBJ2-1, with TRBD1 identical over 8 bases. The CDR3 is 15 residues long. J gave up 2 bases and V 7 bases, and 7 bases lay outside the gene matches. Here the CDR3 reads CASTLTGEAYNEQFF. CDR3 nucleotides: TGTGCCAGCACTTTGACAGGGGAGGCCTACAATGAGCAGTTCTTC.

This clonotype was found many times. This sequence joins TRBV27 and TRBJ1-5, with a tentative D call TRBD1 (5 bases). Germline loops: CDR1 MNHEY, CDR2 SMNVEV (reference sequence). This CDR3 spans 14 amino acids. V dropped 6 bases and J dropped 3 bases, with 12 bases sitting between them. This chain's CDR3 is CASSSWGLNQPQHF. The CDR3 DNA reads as TGTGCCAGCAGCTCCTGGGGCCTCAATCAGCCCCAGCATTTT.

CDR3 amino acids: CASSFGEGAYGYTF. CDR3 sequence (DNA): TGTGCCAGCAGTTTTGGGGAGGGAGCCTATGGCTACACCTTC. This chain connects TRBV6-5 to TRBJ1-2; no reliable D call. Germline loops: CDR1 MNHEY, CDR2 SVGAGI. The CDR3 has 14 residues. The V gene lost 4 bases and the J gene lost 4 bases, with 13 bases spanning the gap.

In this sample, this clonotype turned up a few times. The CDR3 DNA follows: TGTGCCAGCAGAACCGGGACTAGCGCGCCCAGAGGACATAACACCGGGGAGCTGTTTTTT. Protein: CASRTGTSAPRGHNTGELFF. V gene TRBV7-9 combines with J gene TRBJ2-2; 10 bases are a match to TRBD2. V was pared by 6 bases and J by 2 bases, with 18 bases of the junction left unmatched. Germline V gene data show CDR1 as SEHNR and CDR2 as FQNEAQ (reference sequence). CDR3 length: 20 amino acids.

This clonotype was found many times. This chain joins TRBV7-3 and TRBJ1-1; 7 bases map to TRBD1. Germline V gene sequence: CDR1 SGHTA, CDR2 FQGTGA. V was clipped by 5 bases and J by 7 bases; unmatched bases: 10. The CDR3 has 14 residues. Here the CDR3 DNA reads TGTGCCAGCAGCCCCGGGACAGCCAGGAGTGAAGCTTTCTTT. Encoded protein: CASSPGTARSEAFF.

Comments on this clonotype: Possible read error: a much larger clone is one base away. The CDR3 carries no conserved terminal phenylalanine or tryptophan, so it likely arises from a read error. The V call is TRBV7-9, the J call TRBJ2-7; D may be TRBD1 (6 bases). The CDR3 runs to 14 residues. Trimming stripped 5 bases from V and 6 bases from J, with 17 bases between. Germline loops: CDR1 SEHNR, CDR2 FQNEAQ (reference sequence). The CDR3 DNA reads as TGTGCCAGCAGCGAGGATGACAGGATTGGCGAGCAGTACTCC. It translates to CASSEDDRIGEQYS.

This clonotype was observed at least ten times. In DNA, the CDR3 is TGTGCCAGCAGTTCGATACAGGGTTGGGATCAGCCCCAGCATTTT. Amino acid sequence: CASSSIQGWDQPQHF. The rearrangement links TRBV12-3 or TRBV12-4 to TRBJ1-5, with a tentative D call TRBD1 (6 bases). The V end was cut by 4 bases, the J end by 5 bases, with 15 bases between. CDR3 length equals 15 residues.

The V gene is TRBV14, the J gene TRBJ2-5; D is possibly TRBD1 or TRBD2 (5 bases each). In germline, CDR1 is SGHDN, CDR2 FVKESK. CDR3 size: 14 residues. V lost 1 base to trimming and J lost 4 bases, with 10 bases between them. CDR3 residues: CASSQVRGGETQYF. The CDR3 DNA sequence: TGTGCCAGCAGCCAAGTCCGGGGCGGAGAGACCCAGTACTTC.

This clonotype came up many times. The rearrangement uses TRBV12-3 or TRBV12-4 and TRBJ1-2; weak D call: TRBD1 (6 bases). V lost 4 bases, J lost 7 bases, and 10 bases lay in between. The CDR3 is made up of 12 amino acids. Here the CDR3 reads CASSSGGGGYTF. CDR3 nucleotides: TGTGCCAGCAGTTCCGGAGGGGGTGGCTACACCTTC.

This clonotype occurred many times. The CDR3 DNA follows: TGCAGTGCTAGATCGATGTTAGGGGGGCTATTCACTGAAGCTTTCTTT. It encodes CSARSMLGGLFTEAFF. The chain has TRBV20-1 and TRBJ1-1; TRBD1 is a possible D gene (6 bases). CDR1 and CDR2 from the germline V gene are DFQATT and SNEGSKA (reference sequence). There are 16 residues in the CDR3. V was clipped by 2 bases and J by 4 bases, with 20 bases between them.

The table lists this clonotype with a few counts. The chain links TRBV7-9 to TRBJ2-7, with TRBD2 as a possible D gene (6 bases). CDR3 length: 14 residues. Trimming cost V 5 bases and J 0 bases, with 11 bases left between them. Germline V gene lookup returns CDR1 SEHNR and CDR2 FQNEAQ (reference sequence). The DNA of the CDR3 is TGTGCCAGCAGCACTAACGGGGGCTCCTACGAGCAGTACTTC. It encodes CASSTNGGSYEQYF.

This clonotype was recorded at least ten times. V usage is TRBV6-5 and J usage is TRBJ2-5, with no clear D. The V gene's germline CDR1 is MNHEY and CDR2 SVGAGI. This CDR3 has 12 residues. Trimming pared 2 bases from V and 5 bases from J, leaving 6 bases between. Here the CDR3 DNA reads TGTGCCAGCAGTTACCTGTCCGAGACCCAGTACTTC. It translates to CASSYLSETQYF.

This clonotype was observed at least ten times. The CDR3 nucleotides read TGTGCCACCAGTGCGGGACAGGGGGCCTACGAGCAGTACTTC. It codes for CATSAGQGAYEQYF. The chain is built from TRBV24-1 and TRBJ2-7; TRBD1 agrees at 11 bases. The CDR3 contains 14 residues. The germline V gene has CDR1 KGHDR and CDR2 SFDVKD. Losses at the gene ends were 5 bases for V and 2 bases for J; bases not matched to a gene: 1.

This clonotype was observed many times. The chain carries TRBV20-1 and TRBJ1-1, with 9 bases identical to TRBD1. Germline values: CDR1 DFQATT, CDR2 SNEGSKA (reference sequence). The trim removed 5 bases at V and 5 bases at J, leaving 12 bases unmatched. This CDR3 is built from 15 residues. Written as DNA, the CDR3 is TGCAGTGCTCGAGGGACAGGGAAAATTTGGACTGAAGCTTTCTTT. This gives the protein CSARGTGKIWTEAFF.

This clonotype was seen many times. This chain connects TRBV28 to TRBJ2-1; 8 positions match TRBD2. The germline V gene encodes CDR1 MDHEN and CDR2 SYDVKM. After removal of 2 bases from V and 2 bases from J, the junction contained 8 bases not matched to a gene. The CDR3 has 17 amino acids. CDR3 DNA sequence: TGTGCCAGCAGTTTACGTTGGGGACTAGAGGCCTACAATGAGCAGTTCTTC. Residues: CASSLRWGLEAYNEQFF.

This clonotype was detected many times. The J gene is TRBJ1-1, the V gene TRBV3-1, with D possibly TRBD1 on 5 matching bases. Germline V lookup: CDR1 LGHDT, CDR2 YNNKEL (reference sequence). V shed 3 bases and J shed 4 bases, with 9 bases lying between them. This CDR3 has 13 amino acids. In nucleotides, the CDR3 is TGTGCCAGCAGCCAGCAGGGTTTCACTGAAGCTTTCTTT. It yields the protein CASSQQGFTEAFF.

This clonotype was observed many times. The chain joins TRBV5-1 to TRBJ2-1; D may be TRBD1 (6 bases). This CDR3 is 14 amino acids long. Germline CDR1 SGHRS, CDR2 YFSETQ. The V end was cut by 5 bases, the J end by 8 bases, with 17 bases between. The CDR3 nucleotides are TGCGCCAGCAGTTCGGGACAACCGAAGGATGAGCAGTTCTTC. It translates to CASSSGQPKDEQFF.